These T cell receptor beta chains were read from a single sample in a study of blood T cell repertoires in COVID-19. The repertoire was sequenced with immunoSEQ multiplex PCR; TCRdb's copy has only in-frame clones and lacks some. The sample yields 9,500 to 15,000 clones, roughly 80% seen once. Sequenced material: peripheral blood. These receptors all come from a woman aged 55-70 years with acute or convalescent COVID-19. CDR3s leave out the opening cysteine and the closing phenylalanine or tryptophan. Some rows mark clone size as missing; the rest say once, few, many or name a class of expanded clone.

TRBV4-2	-	TRBJ2-3	ASSHGSDGQGNPTADTQY
TRBV28	-	TRBJ2-3	ASSWRPRTDTQY
TRBV2	-	TRBJ1-1	ASSNPGEPATEAF
TRBV5-1	-	TRBJ1-2	ASHSNYGYT
TRBV11-3	once	TRBJ2-3	ASSLVAGASTDTQY
TRBV19	once	TRBJ1-1	ASMGGLFMNTEAF
TRBV19	-	TRBJ1-6	ASSNDNSGSPLH
TRBV7-6	-	TRBJ1-4	ASSHQRGYGEKLF
TRBV2	-	TRBJ1-1	ASSEAPRGWVVNTEAF
TRBV3-1/TRBV3-2	-	TRBJ1-1	ASSQERPFPLGGTEAF
TRBV18	-	TRBJ2-7	ASSPQRTDEQY
TRBV27	-	TRBJ1-6	ASSDRNSPLH
TRBV15	-	TRBJ1-5	ATSRTGGNQPQH
TRBV7-6	-	TRBJ1-2	ASSSSPGQAHGYT
TRBV15	-	TRBJ2-5	ATSRDPSVRETQY
TRBV2	-	TRBJ2-7	ASTRWGVSGEQY
TRBV15	once	TRBJ1-5	ATSRDGTGDQPQH
TRBV11-2	-	TRBJ1-2	ASSLERQARLATGLNGYT
TRBV10-3	-	TRBJ1-1	AISPTGASTEAF
TRBV28	-	TRBJ1-1	ASSFGTANTEAF
TRBV24-1	-	TRBJ1-5	ATSDSMGQGAGQPQH
TRBV5-1	-	TRBJ1-1	ASRETGGYELRLEAF
TRBV6-5	-	TRBJ1-2	ASRYITGGYT
TRBV28	-	TRBJ2-7	ASSLIGTPTYEQY
TRBV6-5	once	TRBJ1-2	ATAALWAYGYT
TRBV9	-	TRBJ2-1	ASSGREFSSYNEQF
TRBV6-5	-	TRBJ1-1	ASSPQSRGTEAF
TRBV6-5	-	TRBJ2-7	ASRTVQGVDYEQY
TRBV5-6	-	TRBJ1-2	ASGTGGSNYGYT
TRBV27	-	TRBJ1-1	ASSLGTENTEAF
TRBV28	-	TRBJ1-5	ASSPSVGFAQPQH
TRBV7-9	-	TRBJ2-3	ASSLTSGGTDTQY
TRBV13	-	TRBJ1-1	ASSFEGPEAF
TRBV29-1	-	TRBJ2-7	SVLKLAGTTYEQY
TRBV10-3	few	TRBJ1-2	AISVAQPNNYGYT
TRBV29-1	-	TRBJ2-7	SVAPGVTYEQY
TRBV27	-	TRBJ1-6	ASSLRRYNSPLH
TRBV19	-	TRBJ1-2	ASSNRDRSPHYGYT
TRBV7-9	-	TRBJ2-3	AISGAPDTQY
TRBV6-1	few	TRBJ1-6	ASSEGRLNSPLH